What follows are 4 T cell receptor beta chains derived from one specimen sequenced in a study of T cells in Graves' hyperthyroidism and ophthalmopathy. Amplification yielded TCR beta CDR3 regions, with RNA transcripts as the source. Carried out on the TCR CDR3, a first-round RT-PCR used the HTBI primer set. TCRdb analysed the multiplex PCR reads with MiXCR anew, one entry per CDR3 protein. The table records 370,000 or so distinct CDR3 sequences, approximately 25% of them present only once. The material sequenced was blood. These receptors originate from a man aged 45-60 years with Graves' hyperthyroidism.

The chain recombines TRBV7-2 with TRBJ1-5; 8 nucleotides match TRBD1. V dropped 5 bases and J dropped 4; count of bases not matched to a gene: 13. Germline lookup yields CDR1 SGHTA and CDR2 FQGNSA. The CDR3 loop spans 17 amino acids. The CDR3 sequence is CASSPIRGTGENQPQHF. The CDR3 DNA reads TGTGCCAGCAGCCCAATTCGGGGGACAGGCGAGAATCAGCCCCAGCATTTT.

V gene TRBV6-1 combines with J gene TRBJ2-1; maybe TRBD2 (6 bases). Looked up from germline, CDR1 is MNHNS and CDR2 is SASEGT. The CDR3 length is 15 residues. The V gene lost 5 bases and the J gene lost 6 bases, with 17 bases spanning the gap. Here the CDR3 reads CASSPPGLQVNEQFF. The CDR3 DNA follows: TGTGCCAGCAGTCCCCCGGGACTCCAGGTCAATGAGCAGTTCTTC.

There are a few counts of this clonotype. The junction and the germline gene differ at one end; a read error may be behind it. V and J are TRBV12-3 or TRBV12-4 and TRBJ2-7; TRBD2 matches 11 bases. There are 17 residues in the CDR3. For the CDR3, the DNA is TGTGCCAGCAGTTTATCTTTAGCGGGAGGGCCATGGGACGAGCGGTACTTC. Residues: CASSLSLAGGPWDERYF.

There are a few counts of this clonotype. The rearrangement links TRBV30 to TRBJ2-1; TRBD1 or TRBD2 may be the D gene (5 bases each). There are 13 residues in the CDR3. Trimming removed 0 bases at V and 9 bases at J, with 12 bases between. CDR1 is GTSNPN, CDR2 SVGIG, per germline (reference sequence). CDR3 protein: CAWSVLGVGEQFF. The CDR3 DNA sequence: TGTGCCTGGAGTGTATTGGGGGTAGGTGAGCAGTTCTTC. The full variable domain, with the rest looked up from reference TRBV30 and TRBJ2-1, is SQTIHQWPATLVQPVGSPLSLECTVEGTSNPNLYWYRQAAGRGLQLLFYSVGIGQISSEVPQNLSASRPQDRQFILSSKKLLLSDSGFYLCAWSVLGVGEQFFGPGTRLTVL.